This entry is about one TCR beta chain. The sample belongs to a study of immune characterization of retroperitoneal liposarcoma. Each CDR3 protein is one row after TCRdb ran MiXCR on the PCR reads. The table lists over 6,000 distinct CDR3 sequences, approximately 31% of them singletons. The V end lost 6 bases, the J end lost 7 bases, and 19 bases lay between the germline ends. Germline CDR1 reads MNHNS; CDR2 reads SASEGT. This CDR3 comprises 16 residues. The source is a male donor with retroperitoneal liposarcoma. The sequenced sample was blood. This sequence joins TRBV6-1 and TRBJ1-6; D is uncertain. The DNA for the CDR3 is TGTGCCAGCAGCACCTCGACTGGCTCGGGCAATTCACCCCTCCACTTT. As protein: CASSTSTGSGNSPLHF.